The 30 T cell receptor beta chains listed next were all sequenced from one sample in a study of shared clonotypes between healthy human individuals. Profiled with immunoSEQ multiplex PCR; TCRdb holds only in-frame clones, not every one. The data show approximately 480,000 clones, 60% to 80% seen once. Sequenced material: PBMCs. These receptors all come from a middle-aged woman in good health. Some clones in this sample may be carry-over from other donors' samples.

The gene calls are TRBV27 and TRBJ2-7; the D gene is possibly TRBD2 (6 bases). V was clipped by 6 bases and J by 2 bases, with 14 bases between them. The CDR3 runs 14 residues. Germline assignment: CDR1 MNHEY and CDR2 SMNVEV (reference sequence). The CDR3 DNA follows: TGTGCCAGCAGGGGGGGAGGATCCCCCTACGAGCAGTACTTC. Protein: CASRGGGSPYEQYF.

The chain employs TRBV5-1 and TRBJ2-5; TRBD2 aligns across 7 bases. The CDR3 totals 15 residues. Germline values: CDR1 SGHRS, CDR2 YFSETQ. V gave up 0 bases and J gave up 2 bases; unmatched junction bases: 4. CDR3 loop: CASSLVLAEQETQYF. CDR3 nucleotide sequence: TGCGCCAGCAGCTTGGTCCTAGCGGAGCAAGAGACCCAGTACTTC.

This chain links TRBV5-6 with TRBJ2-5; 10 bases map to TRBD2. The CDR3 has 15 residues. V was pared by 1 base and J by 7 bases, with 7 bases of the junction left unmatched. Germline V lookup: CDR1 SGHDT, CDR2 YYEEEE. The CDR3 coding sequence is TGTGCCAGCAGCTTGACTTCGCTAGCGGGAGCGACCCAGTACTTC. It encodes CASSLTSLAGATQYF.

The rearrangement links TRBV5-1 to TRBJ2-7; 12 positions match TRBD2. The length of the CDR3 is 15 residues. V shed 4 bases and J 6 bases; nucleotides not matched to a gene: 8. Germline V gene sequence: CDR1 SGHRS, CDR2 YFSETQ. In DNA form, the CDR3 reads TGCGCCAGCAGCACACTAGCGGGAGGTGGAATCGAGCAGTACTTC. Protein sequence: CASSTLAGGGIEQYF. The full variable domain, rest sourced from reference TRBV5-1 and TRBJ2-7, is KAGVTQTPRYLIKTRGQQVTLSCSPISGHRSVSWYQQTPGQGLQFLFEYFSETQRNKGNFPGRFSGRQFSNSRSEMNVSTLELGDSALYLCASSTLAGGGIEQYFGPGTRLTVT.

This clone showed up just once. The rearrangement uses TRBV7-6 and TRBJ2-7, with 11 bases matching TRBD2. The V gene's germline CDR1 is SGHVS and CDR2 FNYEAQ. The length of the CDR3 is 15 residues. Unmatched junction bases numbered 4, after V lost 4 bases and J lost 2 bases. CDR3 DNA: TGTGCCAGCAGCTCACATAGCGGGAGGGCCTACGAGCAGTACTTC. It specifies CASSSHSGRAYEQYF.

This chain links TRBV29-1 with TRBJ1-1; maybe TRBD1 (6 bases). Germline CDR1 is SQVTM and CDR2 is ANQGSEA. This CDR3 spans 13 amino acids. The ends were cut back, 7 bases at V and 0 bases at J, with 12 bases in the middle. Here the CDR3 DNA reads TGCAGCGCCGGAGGACAGATGAACACTGAAGCTTTCTTT. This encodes CSAGGQMNTEAFF.

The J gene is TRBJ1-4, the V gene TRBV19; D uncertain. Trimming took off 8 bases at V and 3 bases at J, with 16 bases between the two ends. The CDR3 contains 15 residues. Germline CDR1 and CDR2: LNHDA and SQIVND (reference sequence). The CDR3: CASGARGVANEKLFF. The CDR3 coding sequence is TGTGCCAGTGGCGCTCGTGGGGTTGCTAATGAAAAACTGTTTTTT.

CDR3 nucleotides: TGTGCCAGCAGCCCCCTCCCGGGACTAGGGTACGAGCAGTACTTC. It yields the protein CASSPLPGLGYEQYF. The chain couples TRBV5-4 to TRBJ2-7, with TRBD2 identical over 8 bases. The CDR3 totals 15 residues. Germline-derived CDR1 and CDR2 are SGHNT and YYREEE (reference sequence). The junction had 10 bases not matched to a gene; V was cut back by 4 bases and J by 4 bases.

This chain's CDR3 is CASSLGLAGLDNEQFF. The CDR3, as DNA: TGTGCCAGCAGCTTGGGACTAGCGGGACTGGACAATGAGCAGTTCTTC. The chain has TRBV11-2 and TRBJ2-1; 13 bases are shared with TRBD2. V lost 3 bases, J lost 5 bases, and 4 bases stayed unmatched. This CDR3 region has 16 residues. Looked up from germline, CDR1 is SGHAT and CDR2 is FQNNGV.

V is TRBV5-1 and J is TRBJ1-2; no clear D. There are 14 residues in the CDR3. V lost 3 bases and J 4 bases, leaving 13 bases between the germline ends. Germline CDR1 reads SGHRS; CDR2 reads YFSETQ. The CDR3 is CASSSLEGGYGYTF. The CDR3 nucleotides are TGCGCCAGCAGCTCCCTGGAGGGAGGCTATGGCTACACCTTC. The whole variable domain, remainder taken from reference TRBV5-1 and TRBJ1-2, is KAGVTQTPRYLIKTRGQQVTLSCSPISGHRSVSWYQQTPGQGLQFLFEYFSETQRNKGNFPGRFSGRQFSNSRSEMNVSTLELGDSALYLCASSSLEGGYGYTFGSGTRLTVV.

The DNA of the CDR3 is TGTGCCTGGAGAGGCAGCCCCTCGACAGATACGCAGTATTTT. This gives the protein CAWRGSPSTDTQYF. This chain connects TRBV30 to TRBJ2-3; D call uncertain. The CDR3 is 14 residues long. CDR1 and CDR2 from the germline V gene are GTSNPN and SVGIG (reference sequence). The ends were cut back, 3 bases at V and 3 bases at J, with 13 bases in the middle.

The CDR3 loop is CASSQVRGNTEAFF. CDR3 bases: TGCGCCAGCAGCCAGGTCCGGGGGAACACTGAAGCTTTCTTT. The V and J genes are TRBV4-1 and TRBJ1-1; D unclear. Germline lookup yields CDR1 MGHRA and CDR2 YSYEKL. V lost 3 bases to trimming and J lost 1 base, with 9 bases between them. This CDR3 has 14 residues.

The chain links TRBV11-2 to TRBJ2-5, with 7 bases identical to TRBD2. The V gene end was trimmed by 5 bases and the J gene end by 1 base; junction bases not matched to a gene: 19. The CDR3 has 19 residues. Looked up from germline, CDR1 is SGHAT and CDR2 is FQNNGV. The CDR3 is CASSTLSPLASGFQETQYF. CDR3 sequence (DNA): TGTGCCAGCAGCACCCTGTCCCCGTTGGCTAGCGGATTCCAAGAGACCCAGTACTTC.

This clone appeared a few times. The CDR3 coding sequence is TGTGCCAGCAGCCCCGGGACTAGCATGGAGACCCAGTACTTC. Amino acid sequence: CASSPGTSMETQYF. The V call is TRBV7-3, the J call TRBJ2-5; 9 bases fit TRBD2. Germline V gives CDR1 SGHTA, CDR2 FQGTGA. The J segment lost 5 bases and the V segment lost 5 bases, leaving 6 bases of the junction unmatched. The CDR3 length is 14 residues.

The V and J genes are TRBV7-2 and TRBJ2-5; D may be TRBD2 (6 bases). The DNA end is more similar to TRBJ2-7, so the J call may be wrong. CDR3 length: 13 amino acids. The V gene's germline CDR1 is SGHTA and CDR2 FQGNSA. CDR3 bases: TGTGCCAGCAGGCGGGACGGCTCCTACGAGCAGTACTTC. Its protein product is CASRRDGSYEQYF.

CDR3 bases: TGTGCCAGCAGCTTGGGAATTGCCGGGGAGCTGTTTTTT. It is translated as CASSLGIAGELFF. This chain joins TRBV5-6 and TRBJ2-2; D unresolved. Trimming took off 0 bases at V and 6 bases at J, with 6 bases between the two ends. CDR1 and CDR2 (germline): SGHDT, YYEEEE. The CDR3 runs 13 residues.

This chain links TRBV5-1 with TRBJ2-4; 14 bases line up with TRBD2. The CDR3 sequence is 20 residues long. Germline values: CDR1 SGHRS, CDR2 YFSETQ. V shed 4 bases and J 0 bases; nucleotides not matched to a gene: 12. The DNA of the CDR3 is TGCGCCAGCAGCATCTCGTCCGGACTAGCGGGAGGCCTAGCCAAAAACATTCAGTACTTC. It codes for CASSISSGLAGGLAKNIQYF. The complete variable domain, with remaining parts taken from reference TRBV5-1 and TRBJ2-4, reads KAGVTQTPRYLIKTRGQQVTLSCSPISGHRSVSWYQQTPGQGLQFLFEYFSETQRNKGNFPGRFSGRQFSNSRSEMNVSTLELGDSALYLCASSISSGLAGGLAKNIQYFGAGTRLSVL.

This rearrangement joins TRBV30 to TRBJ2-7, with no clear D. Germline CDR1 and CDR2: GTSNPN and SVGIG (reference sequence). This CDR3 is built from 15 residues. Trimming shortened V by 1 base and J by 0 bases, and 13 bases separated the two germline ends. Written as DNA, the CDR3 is TGTGCCTGGAGTGCAATACAATTAAGCTCCTACGAGCAGTACTTC. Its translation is CAWSAIQLSSYEQYF.

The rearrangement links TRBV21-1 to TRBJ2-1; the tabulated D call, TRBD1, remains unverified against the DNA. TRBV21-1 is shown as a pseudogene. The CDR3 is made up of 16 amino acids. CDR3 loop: CASSGDTHSSYNEQFF. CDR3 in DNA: TGTGCCAGCAGCGGGGACACCCATAGCTCCTACAATGAGCAGTTCTTC.

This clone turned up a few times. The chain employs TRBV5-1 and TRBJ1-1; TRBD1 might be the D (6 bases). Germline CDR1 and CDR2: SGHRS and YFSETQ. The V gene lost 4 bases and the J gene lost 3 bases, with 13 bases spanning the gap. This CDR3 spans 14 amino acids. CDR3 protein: CASSNTGMDTEAFF. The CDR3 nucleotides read TGCGCCAGCAGCAACACAGGGATGGACACTGAAGCTTTCTTT.

CDR3 coding DNA: TGCGCCAGCAGCCAAGCCCCGACAGGGGATCAGCCCCAGCATTTT. Translating it yields CASSQAPTGDQPQHF. The rearrangement uses TRBV4-1 and TRBJ1-5; 8 nucleotides align to TRBD1. The CDR3 contains 15 residues. The V and J ends lost 1 base and 5 bases, in that order; junction bases with no gene match: 4. The germline CDR1 and CDR2 sequences are MGHRA and YSYEKL.

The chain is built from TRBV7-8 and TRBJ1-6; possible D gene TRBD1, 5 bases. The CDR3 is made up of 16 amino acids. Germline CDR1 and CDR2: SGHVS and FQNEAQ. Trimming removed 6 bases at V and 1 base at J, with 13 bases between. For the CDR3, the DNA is TGTGCCAGCAGGGGACCCGAGGGGTCCTATAATTCACCCCTCCACTTT. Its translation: CASRGPEGSYNSPLHF. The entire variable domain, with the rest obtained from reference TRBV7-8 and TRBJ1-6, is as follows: GAGVSQSPRYKVAKRGQDVALRCDPISGHVSLFWYQQALGQGPEFLTYFQNEAQLDKSGLPSDRFFAERPEGSVSTLKIQRTQQEDSAVYLCASRGPEGSYNSPLHFGNGTRLTVT.

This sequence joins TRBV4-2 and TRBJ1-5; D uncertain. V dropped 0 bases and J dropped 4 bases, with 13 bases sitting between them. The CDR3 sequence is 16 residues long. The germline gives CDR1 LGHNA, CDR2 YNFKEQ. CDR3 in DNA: TGTGCCAGCAGCCAAGATATTTACGGCTTAAATCAGCCCCAGCATTTT. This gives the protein CASSQDIYGLNQPQHF.

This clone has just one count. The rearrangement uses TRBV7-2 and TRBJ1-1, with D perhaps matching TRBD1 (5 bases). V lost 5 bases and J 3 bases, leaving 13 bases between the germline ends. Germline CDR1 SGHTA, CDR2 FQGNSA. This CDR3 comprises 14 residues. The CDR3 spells CASSPQGFDTEAFF. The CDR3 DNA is TGTGCCAGCAGCCCTCAGGGTTTTGACACTGAAGCTTTCTTT.

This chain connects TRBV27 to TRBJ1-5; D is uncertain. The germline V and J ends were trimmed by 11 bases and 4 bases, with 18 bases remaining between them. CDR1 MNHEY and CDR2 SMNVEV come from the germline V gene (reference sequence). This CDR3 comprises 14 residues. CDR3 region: CAGWSTDFNQPQHF. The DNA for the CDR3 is TGTGCCGGCTGGTCCACAGATTTTAATCAGCCCCAGCATTTT.

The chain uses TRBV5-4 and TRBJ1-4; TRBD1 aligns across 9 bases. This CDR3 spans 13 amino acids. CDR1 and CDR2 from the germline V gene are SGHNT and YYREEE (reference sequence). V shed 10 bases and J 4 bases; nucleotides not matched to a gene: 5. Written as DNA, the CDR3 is TGTGCCGGACTGGACAGGGGTAATGAAAAACTGTTTTTT. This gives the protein CAGLDRGNEKLFF.

CDR3 in amino acids: CASSEPGTGGRYEQYF. DNA of the CDR3: TGCGCCAGCAGTGAGCCTGGGACAGGGGGGAGGTACGAGCAGTACTTC. The chain employs TRBV10-2 and TRBJ2-7, with TRBD1 identical over 11 bases. Germline lookup yields CDR1 WSHSY and CDR2 SAAADI. This CDR3 region has 16 residues. J was trimmed by 4 bases and V by 2 bases; bases with no gene match: 7.

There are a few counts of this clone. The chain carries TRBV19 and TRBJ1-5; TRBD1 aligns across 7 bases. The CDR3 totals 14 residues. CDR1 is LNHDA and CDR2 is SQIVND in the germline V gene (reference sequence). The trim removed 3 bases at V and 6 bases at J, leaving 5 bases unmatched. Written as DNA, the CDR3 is TGTGCCAGTAGTATGGTAGGGGGCGGTCAGCCCCAGCATTTT. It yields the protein CASSMVGGGQPQHF.

CDR3 amino acids: CASSQDRGEGLATNEQFF. CDR3 coding DNA: TGTGCCAGCAGCCAAGATCGGGGGGAGGGACTAGCGACGAATGAGCAGTTCTTC. J is TRBJ2-1 and V is TRBV4-2, with TRBD2 identical over 10 bases. The CDR3 is made up of 18 amino acids. V dropped 0 bases and J dropped 7; count of bases not matched to a gene: 12. Germline CDR1 LGHNA, CDR2 YNFKEQ.

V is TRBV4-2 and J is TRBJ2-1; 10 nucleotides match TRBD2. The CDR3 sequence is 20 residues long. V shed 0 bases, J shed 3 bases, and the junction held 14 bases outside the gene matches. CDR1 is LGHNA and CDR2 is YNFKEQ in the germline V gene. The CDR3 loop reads CASSQDQRSQREGYYNEQFF. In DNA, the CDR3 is TGTGCCAGCAGCCAAGATCAAAGGAGCCAGCGGGAGGGGTACTACAATGAGCAGTTCTTC.